This TCR beta chain was identified in a study of pediatric ulcerative colitis. Study outcomes and limitations: Two rectal CDR3 clonotypes occurred in all ulcerative colitis patients.

Sequencing depth was up to 500,000 reads per sample. The protocol was immunoSEQ multiplex PCR, while the TCRdb copy is restricted to in-frame clones and leaves out a portion. In the table there are around 22,000 clones, about two thirds of which are singletons. Germline CDR1 and CDR2: MNHEY and SVGAGI. CDR3 length: 13 residues. V trimming: 6 bases; J trimming: 6 bases; junction bases outside the gene matches: 7. Rectal tissue came from one to two pinch biopsies taken at colonoscopy. Ulcerative colitis patients received no immunosuppressive medication before the diagnostic colonoscopy. Comments on this clone: No antigen is known for it.

The sequence came from a boy aged 10-17 years with severe ulcerative colitis. The J gene is TRBJ2-7, the V gene TRBV6-5; 8 bases map to TRBD1. Sequencing was performed on gut tissue. This CDR3 reads CASRGQELSEQYF. CDR3 nucleotide sequence: TGTGCCAGCAGGGGACAGGAGTTATCCGAGCAGTACTTC.